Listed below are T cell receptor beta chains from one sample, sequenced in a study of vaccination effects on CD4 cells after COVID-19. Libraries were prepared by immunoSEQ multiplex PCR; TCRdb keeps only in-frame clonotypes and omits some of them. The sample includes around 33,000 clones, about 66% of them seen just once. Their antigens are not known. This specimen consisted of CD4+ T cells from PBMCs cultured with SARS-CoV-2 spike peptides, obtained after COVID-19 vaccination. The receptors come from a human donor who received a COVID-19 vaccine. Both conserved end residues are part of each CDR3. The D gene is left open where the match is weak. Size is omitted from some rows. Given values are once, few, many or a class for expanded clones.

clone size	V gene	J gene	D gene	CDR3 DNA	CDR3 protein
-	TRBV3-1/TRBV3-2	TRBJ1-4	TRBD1	TGTGCCAGCGCCCCCTCCAGGGGGCGGGGTGAAAAACTGTTTTTT	CASAPSRGRGEKLFF
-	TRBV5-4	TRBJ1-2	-	TGTGCCAGCAGCTTGCGGGGAGAGGATGGCTACACCTTC	CASSLRGEDGYTF
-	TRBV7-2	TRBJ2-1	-	TGTGCCAGCAGCTTAAACCGGGGCAATGAGCAGTTCTTC	CASSLNRGNEQFF
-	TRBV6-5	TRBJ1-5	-	TGTGCCAGCAGTTACTCGAGGGACCCTAACGGTCAGCCCCAGCATTTT	CASSYSRDPNGQPQHF
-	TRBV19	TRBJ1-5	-	TGTGCCAGTAGTACCCGGACCTCGGCGAGCAATCAGCCCCAGCATTTT	CASSTRTSASNQPQHF
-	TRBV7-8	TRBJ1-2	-	TGTGCCAGCAGCGGAAGCGGGGGGCAGGACTATGGCTACACCTTC	CASSGSGGQDYGYTF
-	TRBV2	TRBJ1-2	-	TGTGCCAGCGCTCCCGGACAGCTAGTTTCGGGCTACACCTTC	CASAPGQLVSGYTF
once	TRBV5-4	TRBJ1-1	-	TGTGCCAGCAGCGGGCGACAGGACCCGGGAGCTTTCTTT	CASSGRQDPGAFF
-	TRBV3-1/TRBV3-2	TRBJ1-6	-	TGTGCCAGCAGTAGCCGATACAGGGTGGGGTCACCCCTCCACTTT	CASSSRYRVGSPLHF
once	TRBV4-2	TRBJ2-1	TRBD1	TGTGCCAGCAGTAAGGGAACCGGGACAGGCGACTACAATGAGCAGTTCTTC	CASSKGTGTGDYNEQFF
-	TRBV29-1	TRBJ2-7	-	TGCAGCGTTATTGGCGCGAGGGGGACCTACGAGCAGTACTTC	CSVIGARGTYEQYF
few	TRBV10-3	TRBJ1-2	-	TGTGCCATCAGTGACGCCTATGGCTACACCTTC	CAISDAYGYTF
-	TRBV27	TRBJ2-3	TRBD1	TGTGCCAGCAGTTCCGACAGGGCGACAGATACGCAGTATTTT	CASSSDRATDTQYF
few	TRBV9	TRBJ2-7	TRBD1	TGTGCCAGCAGCGTAGTGGACAGGGTTAACGTAATCTCCTACGAGCAGTACTTC	CASSVVDRVNVISYEQYF
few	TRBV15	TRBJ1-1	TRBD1	TGTGCCACCAGCAGTATAACAGGGGTGAACACTGAAGCTTTCTTT	CATSSITGVNTEAFF
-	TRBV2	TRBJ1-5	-	TGTGCCAGCAGTGTCACAGGCAACAGAGATCAGCCCCAGCATTTT	CASSVTGNRDQPQHF
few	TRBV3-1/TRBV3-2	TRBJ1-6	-	TGTGCCAGCAGCCAAGGCGGGGCAGGTGGGAATTCACCCCTCCACTTT	CASSQGGAGGNSPLHF
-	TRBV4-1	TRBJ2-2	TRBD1	TGCGCCAGCAGCCAACCGGGACAGGGCTCCGGGGAGCTGTTTTTT	CASSQPGQGSGELFF
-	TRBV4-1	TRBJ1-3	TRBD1	TGCGCCAGCAGCCAGCCCGGACAGGGGGCCTTCTCTGGAAACACCATATATTTT	CASSQPGQGAFSGNTIYF
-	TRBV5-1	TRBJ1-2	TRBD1	TGCGCCAGCACCCAGGGGACAGGGGGTAATGGCTACACCTTC	CASTQGTGGNGYTF
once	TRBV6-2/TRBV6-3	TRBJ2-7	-	TGTGCCAGCAGTTGGACGGGTCCCTACGAGCAGTACTTC	CASSWTGPYEQYF
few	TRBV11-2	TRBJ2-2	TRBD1	TGTGCCAGCAAGATTGGGACAGGGAGTGGCACCGGGGAGCTGTTTTTT	CASKIGTGSGTGELFF
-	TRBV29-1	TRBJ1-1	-	TGCAGCGCCGCCGGGGGAGGGGGGAACACTGAAGCTTTCTTT	CSAAGGGGNTEAFF
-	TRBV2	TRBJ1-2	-	TGTGCCAGCTCCATCAGACCGGGTCTTGGCGTGTCTAACTATGGCTACACCTTC	CASSIRPGLGVSNYGYTF
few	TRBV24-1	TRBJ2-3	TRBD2	TGTGCCACCAGCCAGCGGGGGGGCACAGATACGCAGTATTTT	CATSQRGGTDTQYF
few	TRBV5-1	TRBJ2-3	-	TGCGCCAGCAGCCTACAGGGAACAGATACGCAGTATTTT	CASSLQGTDTQYF
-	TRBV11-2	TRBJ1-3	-	TGTGCCAGCAGCAGTAGCCCTGGAAACACCATATATTTT	CASSSSPGNTIYF
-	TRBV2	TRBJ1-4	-	TGTGCCAGCAGCTCACATAATGAAAAACTGTTTTTT	CASSSHNEKLFF
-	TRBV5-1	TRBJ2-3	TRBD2	TGCGCCAGCAGCACCGGTGGTGGGGCGGGGGGGTCAGATACGCAGTATTTT	CASSTGGGAGGSDTQYF
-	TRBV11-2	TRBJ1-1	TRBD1	TGTGCCAGCAGCCTCCCTGCGGATAAGGGGGCGGCTATGAACACTGAAGCTTTCTTT	CASSLPADKGAAMNTEAFF
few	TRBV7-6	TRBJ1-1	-	TGTGCCAGCAGCTTACCGTCCCTGGGGGGCCGAAAAGGCACTGAAGCTTTCTTT	CASSLPSLGGRKGTEAFF
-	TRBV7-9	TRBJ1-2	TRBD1	TGTGCCAGCGGACTTTTGACAGGGAACTATGGCTACACCTTC	CASGLLTGNYGYTF
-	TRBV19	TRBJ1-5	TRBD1	TGTGCCAGTAGTATCGGGGACAGCTACAATCAGCCCCAGCATTTT	CASSIGDSYNQPQHF
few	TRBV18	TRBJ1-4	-	TGTGCCAGCTCGCCCGGCGCAACTAATGAAAAACTGTTTTTT	CASSPGATNEKLFF
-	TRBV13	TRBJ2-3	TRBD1	TGTGCCAGCAGCGGACAGGCCCCGACAGATACGCAGTATTTT	CASSGQAPTDTQYF
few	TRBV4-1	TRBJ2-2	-	TGCGCCAGCAGCACACAAGGGGTAATCGTCACCGGGGAGCTGTTTTTT	CASSTQGVIVTGELFF
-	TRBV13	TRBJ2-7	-	TGTGCCAGCAGCTACTCGACAGGACGGGAAACCTACGAGCAGTACTTC	CASSYSTGRETYEQYF
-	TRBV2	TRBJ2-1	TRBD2	TGTGCCAGCATGATAGCGGGAGGGTATAATGAGCAGTTCTTC	CASMIAGGYNEQFF
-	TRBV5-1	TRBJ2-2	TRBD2	TGCGCCAGCAGCCCCCAGCGGGAGGTTTCCGGGGAGCTGTTTTTT	CASSPQREVSGELFF
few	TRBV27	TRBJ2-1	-	TGTGCCAGCAGTTCAGTTCTGCAGCATGTTGGGTACAATGAGCAGTTCTTC	CASSSVLQHVGYNEQFF
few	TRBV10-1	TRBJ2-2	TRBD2	TGCGCCAGCAGTGAACCGGGGGGAGACACCGGGGAGCTGTTTTTT	CASSEPGGDTGELFF
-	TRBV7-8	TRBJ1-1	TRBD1	TGTGCCAGCAGTTCGGGACAGCGGTTAGGAGCTTTCTTT	CASSSGQRLGAFF
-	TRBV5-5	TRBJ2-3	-	TGTGCCAGCAGCTTCGCGGGGTTCACAGATACGCAGTATTTT	CASSFAGFTDTQYF
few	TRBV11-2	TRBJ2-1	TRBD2	TGTGCCAGCAGCTCTCTTAGCGGGAGCTCCTACAATGAGCAGTTCTTC	CASSSLSGSSYNEQFF
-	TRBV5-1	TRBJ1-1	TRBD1	TGCGCCAGCAGCTTAATGGGACAGGGGGAGACTGAAGCTTTCTTT	CASSLMGQGETEAFF
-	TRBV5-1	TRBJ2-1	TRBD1	TGCGCCAGCAGCTCGGGACAGGGGGAGCAGTTCTTC	CASSSGQGEQFF
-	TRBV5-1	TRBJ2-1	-	TGCGCCAGCAGCTTGGAAGGCACTTGGAATGAGCAGTTCTTC	CASSLEGTWNEQFF
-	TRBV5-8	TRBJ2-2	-	TGTGCCAGCAGCTTGGCATCATTGGCGGGGCTTACCGGGGAGCTGTTTTTT	CASSLASLAGLTGELFF
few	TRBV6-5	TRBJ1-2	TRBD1	TGTGCCAGCAGTTACCCACAGGGGTCTGGCTACACCTTC	CASSYPQGSGYTF
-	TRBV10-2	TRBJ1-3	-	TGCGCCAGCAGGCCGACCGAGGGGAACTCTGGAAACACCATATATTTT	CASRPTEGNSGNTIYF
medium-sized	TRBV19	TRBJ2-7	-	TGTGCCAGTAGGGAAGCGGAAGGCCTATACGAGCAGTACTTC	CASREAEGLYEQYF
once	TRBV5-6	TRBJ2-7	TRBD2	TGTGCCAGCACCGCAGGCGGGGGGAGCTCCTACGAGCAGTACTTC	CASTAGGGSSYEQYF
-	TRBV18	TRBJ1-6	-	TGTGCCAGCTCAATACAAGAGAGTTCACCCCTCCACTTT	CASSIQESSPLHF
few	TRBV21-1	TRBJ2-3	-	TGTGCCAGCAGCAAAGAAGAAAGGGGGACTAGCGGGGGATATACGCAGTATTTT	CASSKEERGTSGGYTQYF
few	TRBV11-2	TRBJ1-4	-	TGTGCCAGCAGCTTGGGCACAGGGCGGGAAAAACTGTTTTTT	CASSLGTGREKLFF